This T cell receptor (beta chain) was identified during a study of cytomegalovirus exposure and HLA in healthy donors. Whole-study findings and limits: The authors judged a highly shared variant cluster likely a sequencing artifact. Within a later analysis, the majority of CMV-associated TCR beta chains appeared HLA-restricted. HLA alleles were associated with roughly 17,000 TCR beta sequences in a later analysis at 0.05 false discovery rate. Per published reports, the classifier diagnosed cytomegalovirus status with high specificity and sensitivity.

Remarks on this clone: No antigen is known for it.

The PCR was carried out with 60 Vbeta primers and 13 Jbeta primers. The table came from immunoSEQ multiplex PCR; TCRdb's copy has only in-frame clones and leaves some out. The sample lists 180,000 or so clones; 82% were seen once. Germline CDR1 and CDR2: SNHLY and FYNNEI. The CDR3 consists of 13 residues. After removal of 8 bases from V and 2 bases from J, the junction contained 4 bases not matched to a gene. Sequenced material: PBMCs. The chain carries TRBV2 and TRBJ2-3; 7 bases agree with TRBD2. This TCR came from a boy younger than 10 in good health and CMV-seronegative. The CDR3 loop reads CASQREYTDTQYF. DNA for the CDR3: TGTGCCAGCCAGCGGGAATACACAGATACGCAGTATTTT.